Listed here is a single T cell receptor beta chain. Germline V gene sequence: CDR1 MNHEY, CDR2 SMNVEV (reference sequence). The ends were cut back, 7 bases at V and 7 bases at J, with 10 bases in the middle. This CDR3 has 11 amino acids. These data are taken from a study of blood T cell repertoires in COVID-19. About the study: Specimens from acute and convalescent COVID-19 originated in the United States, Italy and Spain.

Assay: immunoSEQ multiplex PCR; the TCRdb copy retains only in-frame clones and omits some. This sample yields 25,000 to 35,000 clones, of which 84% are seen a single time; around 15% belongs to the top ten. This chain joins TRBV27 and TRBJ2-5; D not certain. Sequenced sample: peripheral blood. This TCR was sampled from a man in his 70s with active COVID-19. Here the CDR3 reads CASMAGRTQYF. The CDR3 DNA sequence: TGTGCCAGCATGGCAGGCAGGACCCAGTACTTC.